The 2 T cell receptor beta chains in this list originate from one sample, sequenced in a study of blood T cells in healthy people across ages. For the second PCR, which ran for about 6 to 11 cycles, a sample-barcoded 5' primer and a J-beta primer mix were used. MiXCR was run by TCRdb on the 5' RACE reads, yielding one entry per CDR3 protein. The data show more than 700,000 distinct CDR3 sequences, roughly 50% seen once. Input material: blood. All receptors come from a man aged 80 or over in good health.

CDR3 coding DNA: TGTGCCAGCAGCCACAATCGCAACTATGGCTACACCTTC. This encodes CASSHNRNYGYTF. V is TRBV5-6 and J is TRBJ1-2; D call uncertain. The CDR3 spans 13 residues. Per germline, CDR1 SGHDT and CDR2 YYEEEE. Trimming took off 4 bases at V and 2 bases at J, with 9 bases between the two ends.

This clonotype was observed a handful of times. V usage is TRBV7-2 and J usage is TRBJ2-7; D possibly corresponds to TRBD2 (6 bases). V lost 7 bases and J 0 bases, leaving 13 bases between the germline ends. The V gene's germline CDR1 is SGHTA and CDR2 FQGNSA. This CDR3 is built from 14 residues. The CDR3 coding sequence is TGTGCCAGCAAGAGGGCGGGACCCTCCTACGAGCAGTACTTC. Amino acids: CASKRAGPSYEQYF.